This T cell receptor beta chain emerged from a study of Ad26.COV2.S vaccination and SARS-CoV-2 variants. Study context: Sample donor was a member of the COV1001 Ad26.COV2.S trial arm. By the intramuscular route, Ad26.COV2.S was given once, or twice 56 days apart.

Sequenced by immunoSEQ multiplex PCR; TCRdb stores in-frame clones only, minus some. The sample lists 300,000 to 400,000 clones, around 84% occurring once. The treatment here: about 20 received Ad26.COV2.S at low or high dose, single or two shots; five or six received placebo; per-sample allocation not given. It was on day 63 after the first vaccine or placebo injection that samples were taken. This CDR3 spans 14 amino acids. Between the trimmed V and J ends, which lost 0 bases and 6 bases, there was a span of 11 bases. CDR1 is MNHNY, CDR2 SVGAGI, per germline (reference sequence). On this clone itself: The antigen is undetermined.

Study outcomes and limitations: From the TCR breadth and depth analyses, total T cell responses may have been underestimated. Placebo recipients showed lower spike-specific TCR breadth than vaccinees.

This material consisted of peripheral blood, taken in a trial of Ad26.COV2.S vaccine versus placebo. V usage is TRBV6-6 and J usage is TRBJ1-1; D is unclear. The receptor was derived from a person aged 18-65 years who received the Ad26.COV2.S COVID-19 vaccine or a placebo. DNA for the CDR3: TGTGCCAGCAGTTACTCGAGAGGGCCGGCTGAAGCTTTCTTT. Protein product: CASSYSRGPAEAFF.